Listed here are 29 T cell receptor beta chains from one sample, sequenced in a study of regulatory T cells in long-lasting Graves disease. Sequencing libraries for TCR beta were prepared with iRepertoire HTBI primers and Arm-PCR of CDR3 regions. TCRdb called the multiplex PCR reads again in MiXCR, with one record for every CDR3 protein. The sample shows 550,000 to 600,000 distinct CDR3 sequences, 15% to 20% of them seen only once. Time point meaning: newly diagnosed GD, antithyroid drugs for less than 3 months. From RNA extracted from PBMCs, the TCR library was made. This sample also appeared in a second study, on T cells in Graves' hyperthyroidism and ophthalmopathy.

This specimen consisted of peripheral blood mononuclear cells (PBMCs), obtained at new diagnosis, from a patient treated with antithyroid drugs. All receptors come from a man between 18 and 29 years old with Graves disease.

Here the CDR3 DNA reads TGCGCCAGCGGACAGGCATTCATGGGAGCCCAGCATTTT. This encodes CASGQAFMGAQHF. The V and J genes are TRBV10-2 and TRBJ1-5, with 7 bases identical to TRBD1. The CDR3 has 13 amino acids. The germline CDR1 and CDR2 sequences are WSHSY and SAAADI. V lost 8 bases and J lost 11; bases outside the gene matches: 12.

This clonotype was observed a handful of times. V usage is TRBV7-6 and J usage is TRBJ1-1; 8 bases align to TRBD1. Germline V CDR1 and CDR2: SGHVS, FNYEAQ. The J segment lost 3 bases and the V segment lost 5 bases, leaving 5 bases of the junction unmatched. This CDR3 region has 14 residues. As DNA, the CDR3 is TGTGCCAGCAGCACCACGGACAGGGACACTGAAGCTTTCTTT. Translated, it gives CASSTTDRDTEAFF.

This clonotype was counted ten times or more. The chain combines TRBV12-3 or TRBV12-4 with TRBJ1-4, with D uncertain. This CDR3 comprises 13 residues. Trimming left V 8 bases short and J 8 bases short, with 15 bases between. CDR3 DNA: TGTGCCAGCCGCTCGTCCGGGGTCGAAAAACTGTTTTTT. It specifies CASRSSGVEKLFF.

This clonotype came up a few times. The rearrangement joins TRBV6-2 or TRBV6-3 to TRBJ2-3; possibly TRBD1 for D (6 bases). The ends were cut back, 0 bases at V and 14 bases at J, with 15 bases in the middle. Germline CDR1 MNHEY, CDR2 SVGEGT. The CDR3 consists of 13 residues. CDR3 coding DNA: TGTGCCAGCAGTTACTCGAGCAGGGGCCCAGGGTATTTT. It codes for CASSYSSRGPGYF.

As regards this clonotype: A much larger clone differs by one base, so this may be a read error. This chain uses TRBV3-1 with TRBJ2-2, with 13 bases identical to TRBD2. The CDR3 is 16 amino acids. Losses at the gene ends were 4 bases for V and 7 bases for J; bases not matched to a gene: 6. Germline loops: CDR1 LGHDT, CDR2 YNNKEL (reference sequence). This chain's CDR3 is CASSRGLAGAIGELFF. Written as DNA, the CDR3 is TGTGCCAGCAGCCGAGGACTAGCGGGAGCCATCGGGGAGCTGTTTTTT.

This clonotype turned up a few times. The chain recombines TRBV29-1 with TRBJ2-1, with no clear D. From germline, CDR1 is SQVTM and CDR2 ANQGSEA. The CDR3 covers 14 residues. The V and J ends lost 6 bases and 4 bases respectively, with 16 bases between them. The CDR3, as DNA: TGCAGCGTCCTTCTGCAGGAATCTTACAATGAGCAGTTCTTC. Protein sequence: CSVLLQESYNEQFF.

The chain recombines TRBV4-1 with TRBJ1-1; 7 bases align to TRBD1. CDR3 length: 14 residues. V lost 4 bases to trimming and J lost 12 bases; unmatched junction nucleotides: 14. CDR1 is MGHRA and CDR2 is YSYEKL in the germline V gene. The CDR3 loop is CASSRQVPGQIPFF. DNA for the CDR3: TGCGCCAGCAGCCGCCAGGTCCCGGGACAGATACCTTTCTTT.

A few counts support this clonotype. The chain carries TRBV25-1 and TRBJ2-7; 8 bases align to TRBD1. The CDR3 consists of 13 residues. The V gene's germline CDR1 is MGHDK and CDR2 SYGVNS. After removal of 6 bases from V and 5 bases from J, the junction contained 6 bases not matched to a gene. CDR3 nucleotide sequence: TGTGCCAGCAGAAGGGCAGGGGGCAACGAGCAGTACTTC. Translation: CASRRAGGNEQYF.

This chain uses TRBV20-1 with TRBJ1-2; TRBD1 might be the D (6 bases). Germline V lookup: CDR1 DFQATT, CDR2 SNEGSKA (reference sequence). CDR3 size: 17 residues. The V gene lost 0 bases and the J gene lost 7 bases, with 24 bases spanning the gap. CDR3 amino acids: CSARDPAGQTLWGGYTF. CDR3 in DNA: TGCAGTGCTAGAGACCCGGCCGGACAGACCTTATGGGGTGGCTACACCTTC.

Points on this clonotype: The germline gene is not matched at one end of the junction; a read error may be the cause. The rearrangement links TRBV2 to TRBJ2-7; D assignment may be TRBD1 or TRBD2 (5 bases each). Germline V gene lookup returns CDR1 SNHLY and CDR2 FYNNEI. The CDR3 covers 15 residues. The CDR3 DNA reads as TGTGCCAGCAGCACCGACCCTTCAGGGAGCAACGAGCAGTGCTTC. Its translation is CASSTDPSGSNEQCF.

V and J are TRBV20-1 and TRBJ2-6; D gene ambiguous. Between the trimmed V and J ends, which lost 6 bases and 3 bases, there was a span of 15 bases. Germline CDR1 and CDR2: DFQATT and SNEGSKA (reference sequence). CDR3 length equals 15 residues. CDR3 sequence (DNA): TGCAGTGCCCGAAAGGACCCGAGTGGGGCCAACGTCCTGACTTTC. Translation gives CSARKDPSGANVLTF.

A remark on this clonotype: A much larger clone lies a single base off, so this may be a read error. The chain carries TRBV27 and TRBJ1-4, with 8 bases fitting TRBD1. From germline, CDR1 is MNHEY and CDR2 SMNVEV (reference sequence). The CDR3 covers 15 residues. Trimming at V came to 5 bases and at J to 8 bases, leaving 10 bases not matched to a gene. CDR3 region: CASSLMQGAREKLFF. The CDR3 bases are TGTGCCAGCAGTCTGATGCAGGGGGCTCGGGAAAAACTGTTTTTT.

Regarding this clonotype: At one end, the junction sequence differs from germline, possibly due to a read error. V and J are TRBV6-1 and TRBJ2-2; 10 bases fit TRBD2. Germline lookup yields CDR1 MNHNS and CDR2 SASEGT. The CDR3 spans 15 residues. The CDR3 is CASSLAGANAGELFF. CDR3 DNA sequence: TGTGCCAGCAGTCTAGCGGGGGCGAACGCCGGGGAGCTGTTTTTT.

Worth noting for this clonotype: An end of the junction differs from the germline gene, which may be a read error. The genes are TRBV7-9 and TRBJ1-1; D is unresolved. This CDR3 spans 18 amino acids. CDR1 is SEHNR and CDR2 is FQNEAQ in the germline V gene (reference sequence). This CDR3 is CACSGRRRQLGENTEAFF. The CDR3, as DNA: TGTGCCTGCAGCGGAAGGCGGCGGCAGCTCGGGGAGAACACTGAAGCTTTCTTT.

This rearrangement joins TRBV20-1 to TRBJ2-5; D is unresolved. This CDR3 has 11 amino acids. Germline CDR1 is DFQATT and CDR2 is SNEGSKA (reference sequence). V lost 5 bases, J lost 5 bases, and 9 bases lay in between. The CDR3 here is CSAHLGETQYF. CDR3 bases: TGCAGTGCTCACCTGGGGGAGACCCAGTACTTC.

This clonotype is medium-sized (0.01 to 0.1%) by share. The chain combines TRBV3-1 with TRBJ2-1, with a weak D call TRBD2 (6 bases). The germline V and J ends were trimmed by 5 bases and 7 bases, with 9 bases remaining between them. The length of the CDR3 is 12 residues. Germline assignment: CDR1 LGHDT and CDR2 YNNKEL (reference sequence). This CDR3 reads CASSLLANEQFF. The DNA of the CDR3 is TGTGCCAGCAGCTTACTAGCAAATGAGCAGTTCTTC.

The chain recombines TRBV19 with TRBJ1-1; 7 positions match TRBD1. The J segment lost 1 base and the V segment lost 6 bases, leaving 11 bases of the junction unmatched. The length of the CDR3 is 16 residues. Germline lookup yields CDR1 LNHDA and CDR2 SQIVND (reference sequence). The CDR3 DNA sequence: TGTGCCAGTAGGGATTCGATCGGACAGGAGAACACTGAAGCTTTCTTT. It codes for CASRDSIGQENTEAFF.

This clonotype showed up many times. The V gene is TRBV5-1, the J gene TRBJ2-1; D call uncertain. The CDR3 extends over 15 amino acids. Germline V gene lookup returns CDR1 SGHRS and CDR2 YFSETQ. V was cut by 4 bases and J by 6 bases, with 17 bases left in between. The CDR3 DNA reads TGCGCCAGCAGCCTCAACCGGGTTTTTGGCAATGAGCAGTTCTTC. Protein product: CASSLNRVFGNEQFF.

In DNA, the CDR3 is TGTGCCAGCAGCTCTCAGTACGGGTTAGAGTACGAGCAGTACTTC. Protein sequence: CASSSQYGLEYEQYF. This chain uses TRBV13 with TRBJ2-7, with D unresolved. The germline CDR1 and CDR2 sequences are PRHDT and FYEKMQ (reference sequence). The CDR3 runs 15 residues. V lost 4 bases and J lost 4, with 17 bases in between.

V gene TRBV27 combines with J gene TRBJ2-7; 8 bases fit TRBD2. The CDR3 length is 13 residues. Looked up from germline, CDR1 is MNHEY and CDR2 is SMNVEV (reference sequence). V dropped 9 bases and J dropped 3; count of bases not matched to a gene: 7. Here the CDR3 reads CASRPGLVYEQYF. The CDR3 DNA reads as TGTGCCAGTCGTCCGGGACTAGTCTACGAGCAGTACTTC.

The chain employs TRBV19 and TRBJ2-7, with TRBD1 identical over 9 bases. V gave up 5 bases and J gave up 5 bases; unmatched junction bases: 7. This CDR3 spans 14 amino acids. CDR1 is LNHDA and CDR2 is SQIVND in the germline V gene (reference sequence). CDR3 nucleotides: TGTGCCAGTAGTCCGACAGGGGGAATCGACGAGCAGTACTTC. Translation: CASSPTGGIDEQYF.

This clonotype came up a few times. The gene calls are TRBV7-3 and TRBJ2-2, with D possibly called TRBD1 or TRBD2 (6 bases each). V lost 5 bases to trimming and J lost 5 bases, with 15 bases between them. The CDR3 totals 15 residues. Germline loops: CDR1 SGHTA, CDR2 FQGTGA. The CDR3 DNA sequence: TGTGCCAGCAGCCAAGGGGGGAGGAAGACCGGGGAGCTGTTTTTT. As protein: CASSQGGRKTGELFF.

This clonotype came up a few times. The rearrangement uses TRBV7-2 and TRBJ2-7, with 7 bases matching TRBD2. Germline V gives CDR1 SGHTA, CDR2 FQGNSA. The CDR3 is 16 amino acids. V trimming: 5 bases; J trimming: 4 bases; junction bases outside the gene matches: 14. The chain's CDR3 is CASSTHSAGEGYEQYF. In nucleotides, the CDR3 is TGTGCCAGCAGCACCCACTCTGCGGGGGAGGGATACGAGCAGTACTTC.

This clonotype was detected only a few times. The CDR3 protein is CASIGTGEQFF. The CDR3 DNA follows: TGTGCCAGCATCGGGACTGGCGAGCAGTTCTTC. This chain joins TRBV12-3 or TRBV12-4 and TRBJ2-1, with TRBD2 as a possible D gene (6 bases). V was clipped by 7 bases and J by 10 bases, with 11 bases between them. The length of the CDR3 is 11 residues.

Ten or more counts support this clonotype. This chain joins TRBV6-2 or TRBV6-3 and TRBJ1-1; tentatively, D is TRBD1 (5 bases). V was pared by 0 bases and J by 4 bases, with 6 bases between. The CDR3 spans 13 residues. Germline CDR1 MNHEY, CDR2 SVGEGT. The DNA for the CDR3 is TGTGCCAGCAGTTACTCTCAGGGCACTGAAGCTTTCTTT. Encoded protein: CASSYSQGTEAFF.

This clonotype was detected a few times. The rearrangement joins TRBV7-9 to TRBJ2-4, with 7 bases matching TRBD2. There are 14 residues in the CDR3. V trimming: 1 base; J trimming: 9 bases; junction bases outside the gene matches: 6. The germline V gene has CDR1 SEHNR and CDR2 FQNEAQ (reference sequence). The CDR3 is CASSLGRGEVIQYF. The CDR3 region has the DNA TGTGCCAGCAGCTTAGGCCGGGGGGAGGTCATTCAGTACTTC.

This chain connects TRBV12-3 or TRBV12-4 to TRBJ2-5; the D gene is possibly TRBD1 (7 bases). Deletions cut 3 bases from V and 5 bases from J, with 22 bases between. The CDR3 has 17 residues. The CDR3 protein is CASSFYRGGGSWETQYF. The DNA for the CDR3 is TGTGCCAGCAGTTTTTATCGAGGAGGGGGCTCGTGGGAGACCCAGTACTTC.

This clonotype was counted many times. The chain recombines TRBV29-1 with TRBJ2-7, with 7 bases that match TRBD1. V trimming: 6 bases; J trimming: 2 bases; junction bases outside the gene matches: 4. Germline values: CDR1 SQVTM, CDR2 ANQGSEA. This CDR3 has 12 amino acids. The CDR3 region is CSVETGTYEQYF. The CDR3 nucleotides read TGCAGCGTGGAGACAGGGACCTACGAGCAGTACTTC.

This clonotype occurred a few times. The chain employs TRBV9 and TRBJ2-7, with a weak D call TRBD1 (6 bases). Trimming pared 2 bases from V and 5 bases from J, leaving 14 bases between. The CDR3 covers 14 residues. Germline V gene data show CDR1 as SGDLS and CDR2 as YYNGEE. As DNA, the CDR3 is TGTGCCAGCAGCGTCGAGGGGGTGTTCGACGAGCAGTACTTC. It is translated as CASSVEGVFDEQYF.